These 2 T cell receptor beta chains were all obtained from the same sample, sequenced in a study of chemoradiotherapy in HPV16-positive cancers. This table comes from immunoSEQ multiplex PCR, and its TCRdb copy is limited to in-frame clones, with some not included. Here the sample spans about 53,000 clones, more than 90% being singletons. The sample was blood, taken from a patient who underwent chemoradiotherapy. The receptors were gathered from a human donor with HPV-associated anogenital cancer.

This chain connects TRBV5-6 to TRBJ1-2; the match to TRBD1 covers 9 bases. Per the germline V gene, CDR1 is SGHDT and CDR2 is YYEEEE. This CDR3 contains 16 residues. V shed 1 base, J shed 1 base, and the junction held 5 bases outside the gene matches. The CDR3 protein is CASSLWGTGSNYGYTF. For the CDR3, the DNA is TGTGCCAGCAGCTTGTGGGGGACAGGGAGTAACTATGGCTACACCTTC.

The chain uses TRBV12-5 and TRBJ1-5; no clear D. The V end was cut by 1 base, the J end by 9 bases, with 7 bases between. This CDR3 is built from 12 residues. CDR1 and CDR2 from the germline V gene are LGHNT and FRNRAP. The CDR3 DNA reads as TGTGCTAGTGGTTTGGGGCCAGGGCCCCAGCATTTT. It yields the protein CASGLGPGPQHF.